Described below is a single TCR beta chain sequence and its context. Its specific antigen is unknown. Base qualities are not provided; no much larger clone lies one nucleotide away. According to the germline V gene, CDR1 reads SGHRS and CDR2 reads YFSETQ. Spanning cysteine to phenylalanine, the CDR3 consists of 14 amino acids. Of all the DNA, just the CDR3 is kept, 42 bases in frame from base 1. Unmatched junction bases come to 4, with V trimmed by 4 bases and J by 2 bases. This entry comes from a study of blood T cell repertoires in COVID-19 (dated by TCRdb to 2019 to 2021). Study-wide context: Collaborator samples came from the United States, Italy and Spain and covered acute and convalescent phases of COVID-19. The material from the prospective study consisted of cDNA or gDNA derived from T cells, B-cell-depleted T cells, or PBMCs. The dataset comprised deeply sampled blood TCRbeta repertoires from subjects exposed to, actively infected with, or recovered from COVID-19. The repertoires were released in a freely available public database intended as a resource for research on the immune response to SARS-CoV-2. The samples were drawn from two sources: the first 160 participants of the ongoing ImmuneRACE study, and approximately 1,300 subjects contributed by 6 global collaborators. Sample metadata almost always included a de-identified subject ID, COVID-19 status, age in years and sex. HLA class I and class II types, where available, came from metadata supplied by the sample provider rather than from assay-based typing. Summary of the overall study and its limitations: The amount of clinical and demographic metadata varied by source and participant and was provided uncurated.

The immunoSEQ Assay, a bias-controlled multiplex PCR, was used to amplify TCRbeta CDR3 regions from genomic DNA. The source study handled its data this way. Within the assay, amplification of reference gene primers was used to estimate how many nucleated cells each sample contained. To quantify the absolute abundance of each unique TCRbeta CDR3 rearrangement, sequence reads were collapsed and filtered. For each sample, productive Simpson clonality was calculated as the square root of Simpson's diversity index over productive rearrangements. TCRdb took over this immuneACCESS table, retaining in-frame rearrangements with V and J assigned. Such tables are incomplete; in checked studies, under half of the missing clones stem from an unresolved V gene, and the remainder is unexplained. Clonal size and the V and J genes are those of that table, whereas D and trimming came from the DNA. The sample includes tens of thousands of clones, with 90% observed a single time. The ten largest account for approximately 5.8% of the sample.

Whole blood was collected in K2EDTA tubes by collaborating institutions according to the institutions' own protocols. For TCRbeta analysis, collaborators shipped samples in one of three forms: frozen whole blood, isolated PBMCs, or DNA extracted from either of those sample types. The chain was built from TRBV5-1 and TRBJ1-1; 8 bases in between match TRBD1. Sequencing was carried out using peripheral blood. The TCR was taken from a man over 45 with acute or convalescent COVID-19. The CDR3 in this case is CASSHPGGNTEAFF. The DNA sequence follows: TGCGCCAGCAGCCACCCAGGGGGCAACACTGAAGCTTTCTTT.